This T cell receptor (beta chain) was documented in a study of blood T cell repertoires in COVID-19. Study in general: Samples representing acute and convalescent COVID-19 were sourced from the United States, Italy and Spain. PBMCs, B-cell-depleted T cells, or T cells provided the cDNA or gDNA that made up the material.

Seattle participants joined during active infection and were tracked over time. Original methodology: Estimation of nucleated cell counts relied on the amplification of reference gene primers. The assay was immunoSEQ multiplex PCR, and TCRdb's table has in-frame clones only and misses some. Clone size and V and J calls were adopted from that table, with D and trimming inferred from the DNA. This table holds around 270,000 clones, under 85% found once. The germline gives CDR1 MNHEY, CDR2 SVGAGI. Trimming stripped 5 bases from V and 4 bases from J, with 11 bases between. This CDR3 is built from 13 residues.

The rearrangement links TRBV6-5 to TRBJ2-5; D perhaps matches TRBD1 (6 bases). Sequencing was done on a sample of peripheral blood. The sequence came from a human donor with COVID-19, enrolled during active disease. The donor label of this sample is uncertain. This CDR3 is CASSTARGETQYF. CDR3 sequence (DNA): TGTGCCAGCAGTACGGCCAGGGGAGAGACCCAGTACTTC.